This T cell receptor beta chain was identified in a study of shared clonotypes between healthy human individuals. About the study: The cohort had two women and a few men, ages 18 to 49.

Genomic DNA per cell subset filled all wells of several immunoSEQ plates. This table comes from immunoSEQ multiplex PCR, and its TCRdb copy is limited to in-frame clones, with some not included. This sample yields nearly 500,000 clones, of which about 79% are seen a single time; 10% to 15% belongs to the top ten. This CDR3 spans 21 amino acids. Germline loops: CDR1 MDHEN, CDR2 SYDVKM. Trimming removed 2 bases from V and 6 bases from J; junction bases left unmatched: 21. Worth noting for this clone: Antigen specificity is unknown.

Study-wide findings and caveats: Tissue TCR repertoires likely differ from these blood-only repertoires.

Sequenced material: PBMCs. This receptor was identified in a woman aged 40 to 50 in good health. Some clones in this sample may be carry-over from other donors' samples. This chain connects TRBV28 to TRBJ2-7; 14 bases match TRBD2. This chain's CDR3 is CASSLPGLAGGPHTNKGEQYF. CDR3 sequence (DNA): TGTGCCAGCAGTTTACCCGGACTAGCGGGAGGCCCACACACCAACAAGGGCGAGCAGTACTTC. The variable domain in full, with the rest retrieved from reference TRBV28 and TRBJ2-7, is DVKVTQSSRYLVKRTGEKVFLECVQDMDHENMFWYRQDPGLGLRLIYFSYDVKMKEKGDIPEGYSVSREKKERFSLILESASTNQTSMYLCASSLPGLAGGPHTNKGEQYFGPGTRLTVT.